The present entry profiles one TCR beta chain with its context. The antigen remains undetermined. These data belong to a study of T cell responses to AZD1222 COVID-19 vaccine. Per the germline V gene, CDR1 is LGHNA and CDR2 is YSLEER. The V and J ends lost 4 bases and 4 bases respectively, with 13 bases between them. The length of the CDR3 is 14 residues. Study results and limitations: No day 14 peak samples; only post-peak repertoires were characterized.

Repertoires were generated with immunoSEQ multiplex PCR, while TCRdb's copy carries only in-frame clones and drops some. The profile shows 65,000 to 85,000 clones, about 91% of them singletons. This sequence joins TRBV4-3 and TRBJ1-1; tentatively, D is TRBD1 (6 bases). This TCR was sampled from an adult who received the MenACWY meningococcal vaccine as a control. The sequencing used peripheral blood, collected 28 days after the second dose of the MenACWY control vaccine. The CDR3 loop reads CASSPKQGGTEAFF. The CDR3 nucleotides are TGCGCCAGCAGCCCTAAACAGGGAGGCACTGAAGCTTTCTTT.